Presented here are 10 T cell receptor beta chains from one specimen sequenced in a study of vaccination and CD4 T cells after COVID-19. The treatment: roughly 10-day PBMC culture with coronavirus spike peptide pools or control peptides (ViraFEST assay). Samples of CD4+ T cells were obtained from the unexposed donor before the COVID-19 pandemic (2011-2018). The antigens of these receptors remain unknown. An Oncomine TCR Beta short-read assay was used to sequence the DNA from cultured CD4+ T cells. One entry per CDR3 protein, called by TCRdb with MiXCR from the PCR reads. The top ten hold just over 35% of the sample, which has 4,000 to 5,500 distinct CDR3 sequences, roughly 60% seen once. Sequencing was performed on CD4+ T cells from blood, cultured in vitro. The receptors come from a human donor in good health.

This clonotype occurred a few times. V usage is TRBV6-1 and J usage is TRBJ1-6, with D unresolved. The germline V and J ends were trimmed by 8 bases and 8 bases, with 19 bases remaining between them. CDR3 length equals 15 residues. Germline CDR1 MNHNS, CDR2 SASEGT. This CDR3 reads CASGVTFGTDSPLHF. The DNA for the CDR3 is TGTGCCAGCGGGGTGACATTCGGAACGGATTCACCCCTCCACTTT.

The CDR3 coding sequence is TGTGCCAGCAGGGGGACAGGGGGCCCCCATCAGCCCCAGCATTTT. Translating it yields CASRGTGGPHQPQHF. This rearrangement joins TRBV6-1 to TRBJ1-5; 12 bases match TRBD1. After removal of 6 bases from V and 5 bases from J, the junction contained 5 bases not matched to a gene. Germline assignment: CDR1 MNHNS and CDR2 SASEGT. This CDR3 is built from 15 residues.

The V and J genes are TRBV20-1 and TRBJ1-1; 7 bases agree with TRBD1. The CDR3 length is 13 residues. The germline gives CDR1 DFQATT, CDR2 SNEGSKA (reference sequence). After removal of 3 bases from V and 0 bases from J, the junction contained 1 base not matched to a gene. In DNA, the CDR3 is TGCAGTGCTAGGGGACAGTTGAACACTGAAGCTTTCTTT. This sequence encodes CSARGQLNTEAFF.

The V call is TRBV19, the J call TRBJ1-1, with no clear D. Germline V gives CDR1 LNHDA, CDR2 SQIVND (reference sequence). The CDR3 has 14 amino acids. V lost 6 bases to trimming and J lost 4 bases, with 15 bases between them. DNA of the CDR3: TGTGCCAGTAGCGACGTGGGTTGGGGCACTGAAGCTTTCTTT. This gives the protein CASSDVGWGTEAFF.

The CDR3 region has the DNA TGTGCCAGCAGTCCACTGACAGGGGGCACCGGGGAGCTGTTTTTT. Translating it yields CASSPLTGGTGELFF. The chain links TRBV6-1 to TRBJ2-2, with 9 bases that match TRBD1. CDR1 and CDR2 from the germline V gene are MNHNS and SASEGT. The V segment lost 5 bases and the J segment 4 bases; nucleotides outside the gene matches: 5. The CDR3 has 15 residues.

This sequence joins TRBV19 and TRBJ1-2; no firm D call. Trimming left V 3 bases short and J 8 bases short, with 13 bases between. Per germline, CDR1 LNHDA and CDR2 SQIVND (reference sequence). The CDR3 extends over 13 amino acids. CDR3 bases: TGTGCCAGTAGTATCCAGGCGGGAGGGGGCTACACCTTC. The encoded protein is CASSIQAGGGYTF. The full variable domain, in which reference TRBV19 and TRBJ1-2 provide the parts outside the CDR3, is DGGITQSPKYLFRKEGQNVTLSCEQNLNHDAMYWYRQDPGQGLRLIYYSQIVNDFQKGDIAEGYSVSREKKESFPLTVTSAQKNPTAFYLCASSIQAGGGYTFGSGTRLTVV.

The chain couples TRBV6-1 to TRBJ2-5, with unresolved D. The CDR3 contains 14 residues. V was shortened by 3 bases and J by 5 bases, with 13 bases between the two germline ends. The V gene's germline CDR1 is MNHNS and CDR2 SASEGT. The DNA of the CDR3 is TGTGCCAGCAGTGATGAAGTATTGGGGGAGACCCAGTACTTC. Its protein product is CASSDEVLGETQYF.

The rearrangement links TRBV2 to TRBJ1-2; D is undetermined. The germline CDR1 and CDR2 sequences are SNHLY and FYNNEI. This CDR3 has 12 residues. V lost 6 bases and J lost 5, with 10 bases in between. The CDR3 loop reads CASSERTYGYTF. CDR3 sequence (DNA): TGTGCCAGCAGCGAAAGGACTTATGGCTACACCTTC.

V is TRBV12-3 or TRBV12-4 and J is TRBJ2-3, with 13 bases matching TRBD2. The CDR3 extends over 15 amino acids. The J segment lost 3 bases and the V segment lost 5 bases, leaving 2 bases of the junction unmatched. The DNA of the CDR3 is TGTGCCAGCAGTGTGACTAGCGGGGGGACAGATACGCAGTATTTT. Residues: CASSVTSGGTDTQYF.

The chain carries TRBV5-4 and TRBJ1-2; weak D call: TRBD1 (6 bases). Germline V gene data show CDR1 as SGHNT and CDR2 as YYREEE (reference sequence). V was pared by 2 bases and J by 2 bases, with 16 bases between. This CDR3 is built from 16 residues. CDR3: CASSLARGNTNYGYTF. DNA of the CDR3: TGTGCCAGCAGCTTAGCTAGGGGGAATACCAACTATGGCTACACCTTC.